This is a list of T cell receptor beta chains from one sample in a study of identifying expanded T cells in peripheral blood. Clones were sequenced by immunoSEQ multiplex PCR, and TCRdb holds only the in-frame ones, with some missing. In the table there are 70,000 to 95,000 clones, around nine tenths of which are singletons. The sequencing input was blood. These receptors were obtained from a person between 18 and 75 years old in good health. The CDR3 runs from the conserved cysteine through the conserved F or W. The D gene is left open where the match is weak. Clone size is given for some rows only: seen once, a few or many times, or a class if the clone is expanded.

cdr3_aa: CASSEGWGASTDTQYF; cdr3_nt: TGTGCCAGCAGTGAAGGGTGGGGGGCGAGCACAGATACGCAGTATTTT; d_call: .; j_call: TRBJ2-3; clone_size: .; v_call: TRBV25-1
cdr3_aa: CASTKVAGELFF; cdr3_nt: TGTGCCAGTACGAAGGTTGCCGGGGAGCTGTTTTTT; d_call: .; j_call: TRBJ2-2; clone_size: once; v_call: TRBV19
cdr3_aa: CASSDGTGAYEQYF; cdr3_nt: TGCGCCAGCAGCGACGGGACAGGAGCCTACGAGCAGTACTTC; d_call: TRBD1; j_call: TRBJ2-7; clone_size: .; v_call: TRBV5-1
cdr3_aa: CASSQPGQGASNEKLFF; cdr3_nt: TGTGCCAGCAGCCAACCGGGACAGGGGGCTTCTAATGAAAAACTGTTTTTT; d_call: TRBD1; j_call: TRBJ1-4; clone_size: .; v_call: TRBV4-2
cdr3_aa: CASSDGLAGDTQYF; cdr3_nt: TGTGCCAGCAGTGACGGACTAGCGGGAGATACGCAGTATTTT; d_call: TRBD2; j_call: TRBJ2-3; clone_size: .; v_call: TRBV6-4
cdr3_aa: CASSIGATRVGETQYF; cdr3_nt: TGTGCCAGCAGTATCGGGGCCACTAGGGTAGGGGAGACCCAGTACTTC; d_call: .; j_call: TRBJ2-5; clone_size: once; v_call: TRBV28
cdr3_aa: CASRRDSFNEQFF; cdr3_nt: TGTGCCAGCAGACGGGACAGCTTCAATGAGCAGTTCTTC; d_call: TRBD1; j_call: TRBJ2-1; clone_size: .; v_call: TRBV6-5
cdr3_aa: CASSAWDNEQFF; cdr3_nt: TGTGCCAGCAGTGCTTGGGACAATGAGCAGTTCTTC; d_call: .; j_call: TRBJ2-1; clone_size: once; v_call: TRBV9
cdr3_aa: CASSSGQAGGTEAFF; cdr3_nt: TGTGCCAGCAGCTCCGGACAGGCAGGTGGCACTGAAGCTTTCTTT; d_call: TRBD1; j_call: TRBJ1-1; clone_size: .; v_call: TRBV6-1
cdr3_aa: CASSPLADSYEQYF; cdr3_nt: TGTGCCAGCAGCCCTTTAGCCGATTCCTACGAGCAGTACTTC; d_call: .; j_call: TRBJ2-7; clone_size: .; v_call: TRBV7-9
cdr3_aa: CASSPLGTGAFF; cdr3_nt: TGTGCCAGCAGCCCGCTAGGGACGGGAGCTTTCTTT; d_call: .; j_call: TRBJ1-1; clone_size: few; v_call: TRBV5-4
cdr3_aa: CASSYGVERGYTF; cdr3_nt: TGTGCCAGTAGCTACGGGGTCGAAAGAGGCTACACCTTC; d_call: .; j_call: TRBJ1-2; clone_size: once; v_call: TRBV19
cdr3_aa: CASIPSRVNRPDYGYTF; cdr3_nt: TGTGCCAGCATTCCCTCCCGGGTCAATAGGCCGGACTATGGCTACACCTTC; d_call: .; j_call: TRBJ1-2; clone_size: few; v_call: TRBV7-2
cdr3_aa: CASSLYMGGSWSDTQYF; cdr3_nt: TGTGCCAGCAGCTTGTACATGGGCGGGAGCTGGTCAGATACGCAGTATTTT; d_call: TRBD2; j_call: TRBJ2-3; clone_size: .; v_call: TRBV5-4
cdr3_aa: CASSASGTGIYEQYF; cdr3_nt: TGTGCCAGCAGCGCCTCCGGGACAGGAATATACGAGCAGTACTTC; d_call: TRBD1; j_call: TRBJ2-7; clone_size: .; v_call: TRBV9
cdr3_aa: CASSKAEGQLAKNIQYF; cdr3_nt: TGTGCCAGCAGCAAAGCGGAAGGACAGCTAGCCAAAAACATTCAGTACTTC; d_call: .; j_call: TRBJ2-4; clone_size: .; v_call: TRBV21-1
cdr3_aa: CASSLDTGVQETQYF; cdr3_nt: TGCGCCAGCAGCTTGGACACGGGGGTCCAAGAGACCCAGTACTTC; d_call: .; j_call: TRBJ2-5; clone_size: .; v_call: TRBV5-1
cdr3_aa: CASSMEGVKTQYF; cdr3_nt: TGTGCCAGTAGTATGGAGGGGGTGAAGACCCAGTACTTC; d_call: .; j_call: TRBJ2-5; clone_size: .; v_call: TRBV19
cdr3_aa: CASSVGEGRTDTQYF; cdr3_nt: TGTGCCAGCAGCGTAGGTGAGGGAAGGACAGATACGCAGTATTTT; d_call: .; j_call: TRBJ2-3; clone_size: .; v_call: TRBV9
cdr3_aa: CASSLDGTAQETQYF; cdr3_nt: TGTGCCAGCAGCTTGGACGGGACAGCCCAAGAGACCCAGTACTTC; d_call: TRBD1; j_call: TRBJ2-5; clone_size: .; v_call: TRBV5-4
cdr3_aa: CASSLRDKGRPYEQYF; cdr3_nt: TGTGCCAGCAGTTTACGAGACAAGGGACGGCCCTACGAGCAGTACTTC; d_call: .; j_call: TRBJ2-7; clone_size: .; v_call: TRBV27
cdr3_aa: CASSGDFSGDTQYF; cdr3_nt: TGTGCCAGCAGCGGGGATTTTTCGGGGGATACGCAGTATTTT; d_call: .; j_call: TRBJ2-3; clone_size: once; v_call: TRBV6-6
cdr3_aa: CASSLDRGGGAYEQYF; cdr3_nt: TGTGCCAGCAGCTTAGACCGAGGCGGGGGGGCCTACGAGCAGTACTTC; d_call: TRBD2; j_call: TRBJ2-7; clone_size: .; v_call: TRBV11-2
cdr3_aa: CASSPRPGGFLRTDTF; cdr3_nt: TGTGCCAGCAGCCCCCGCCCCGGGGGGTTTTTGCGGACTGACACCTTC; d_call: .; j_call: TRBJ1-2; clone_size: once; v_call: TRBV7-8
cdr3_aa: CASSDSSGSTGELFF; cdr3_nt: TGTGCCAGCAGTGACTCTAGCGGGAGCACCGGGGAGCTGTTTTTT; d_call: TRBD2; j_call: TRBJ2-2; clone_size: large; v_call: TRBV6-4
cdr3_aa: CASSPTSGGADTQYF; cdr3_nt: TGTGCCAGCAGTCCGACTAGCGGGGGGGCAGATACGCAGTATTTT; d_call: TRBD2; j_call: TRBJ2-3; clone_size: few; v_call: TRBV6-4
cdr3_aa: CASSRGADSYEQYF; cdr3_nt: TGTGCCAGCAGCCGGGGGGCCGACTCCTACGAGCAGTACTTC; d_call: .; j_call: TRBJ2-7; clone_size: .; v_call: TRBV5-1
cdr3_aa: CASSAGWTGVTKAFF; cdr3_nt: TGTGCCAGCAGCGCCGGCTGGACAGGGGTTACTAAAGCTTTCTTT; d_call: TRBD1; j_call: TRBJ1-1; clone_size: once; v_call: TRBV7-8
cdr3_aa: CASSYNSGGNYEQYF; cdr3_nt: TGTGCCAGCAGTTATAACTCAGGGGGGAACTACGAGCAGTACTTC; d_call: .; j_call: TRBJ2-7; clone_size: .; v_call: TRBV27
cdr3_aa: CASSPRGPGGTEKLFF; cdr3_nt: TGCGCCAGCAGCCCCCGTGGGCCGGGTGGGACTGAAAAACTGTTTTTT; d_call: .; j_call: TRBJ1-4; clone_size: .; v_call: TRBV4-3
cdr3_aa: CASSLRAGSSYNEQFF; cdr3_nt: TGTGCCAGCAGCTTAAGGGCGGGGAGCTCCTACAATGAGCAGTTCTTC; d_call: .; j_call: TRBJ2-1; clone_size: .; v_call: TRBV11-3
cdr3_aa: CASSLGASGNTIYF; cdr3_nt: TGTGCCAGCAGCTTAGGGGCGTCTGGAAACACCATATATTTT; d_call: .; j_call: TRBJ1-3; clone_size: .; v_call: TRBV9
cdr3_aa: CASSQDLPRGDSPLHF; cdr3_nt: TGTGCCAGCAGCCAAGATCTCCCTCGAGGGGATTCACCCCTCCACTTT; d_call: .; j_call: TRBJ1-6; clone_size: .; v_call: TRBV4-2
cdr3_aa: CASSSDRGHYGYTF; cdr3_nt: TGTGCCAGCAGTTCGGACAGGGGGCATTATGGCTACACCTTC; d_call: TRBD1; j_call: TRBJ1-2; clone_size: few; v_call: TRBV6-6
cdr3_aa: CASSLEQGVTYEQYF; cdr3_nt: TGTGCCAGCAGCTTAGAACAGGGGGTGACCTACGAGCAGTACTTC; d_call: TRBD1; j_call: TRBJ2-7; clone_size: .; v_call: TRBV5-6
cdr3_aa: CASSLGWEAGELFF; cdr3_nt: TGTGCCAGCAGCTTAGGATGGGAGGCCGGGGAGCTGTTTTTT; d_call: .; j_call: TRBJ2-2; clone_size: .; v_call: TRBV7-6
cdr3_aa: CASYKSRGQYGSRLSYNSPLHF; cdr3_nt: TGCGCCAGCTACAAATCTAGGGGCCAATATGGGAGCAGACTCTCCTATAATTCACCCCTCCACTTT; d_call: .; j_call: TRBJ1-6; clone_size: .; v_call: TRBV23-1
cdr3_aa: CASSLVGRSNEKLFF; cdr3_nt: TGTGCCAGCAGCTTAGTAGGCAGAAGTAATGAAAAACTGTTTTTT; d_call: .; j_call: TRBJ1-4; clone_size: .; v_call: TRBV7-2
cdr3_aa: CASSLQHSGNSYEQYF; cdr3_nt: TGCGCCAGCAGCCTTCAACATAGCGGGAACTCCTACGAGCAGTACTTC; d_call: TRBD2; j_call: TRBJ2-7; clone_size: .; v_call: TRBV4-1
cdr3_aa: CASSSGQGARGNTIYF; cdr3_nt: TGTGCCAGCAGCTCCGGACAGGGGGCAAGAGGAAACACCATATATTTT; d_call: TRBD1; j_call: TRBJ1-3; clone_size: .; v_call: TRBV5-6